Below, one TCR beta chain is given with its context. Its specificity is unknown. Relative to the germline gene, one junction end is altered; a read error may explain this. Germline CDR1 reads DFQATT; CDR2 reads SNEGSKA (reference sequence). This CDR3 has 16 amino acids. These data are taken from a study of T cells after yellow fever vaccination. Study-level background: Fractions containing few cells were prepared with SMART-Seq v4 Ultra Low Input. Study-wide results and limits: A large majority of primary-vaccination clones showed up again after the booster (96% CD4, around 90% CD8).

Template switching with 5'RACE generated the TCR cDNA and added a universal primer site and UMIs. Using its own MiXCR run on the 5' RACE reads, TCRdb lists one record per CDR3 protein. This table has a few hundred thousand distinct CDR3 sequences, around 7% appearing once. The chain links TRBV20-1 to TRBJ2-3; 9 nucleotides agree with TRBD2. The clonotype comes from a man between 18 and 35 years old who received the YFV17D yellow fever vaccine. Here the sequenced sample was PBMCs, taken roughly seven weeks after the first yellow fever vaccination. This CDR3 is CCARGGQRGVPDTQYF. The CDR3 DNA reads as TGCTGTGCTAGAGGGGGGCAGCGGGGGGTGCCAGATACGCAGTATTTT.